Below are 23 T cell receptor beta chains sequenced from a single sample in a study of blood T cell repertoires in COVID-19. The protocol was immunoSEQ multiplex PCR, while the TCRdb copy is restricted to in-frame clones and leaves out a portion. The table shows under 200,000 clones, with approximately 84% occurring only once. Source material: peripheral blood. The receptors were gathered from a woman aged 55-70 years with COVID-19, enrolled during active disease.

This clone was detected only once. This chain links TRBV19 with TRBJ1-2, with a possible D match to TRBD1 (6 bases). Germline V gene data show CDR1 as LNHDA and CDR2 as SQIVND (reference sequence). V was pared by 6 bases and J by 6 bases, with 23 bases between. This CDR3 is 16 amino acids long. This CDR3 reads CASRKGEQQGVNGYTF. Here the CDR3 DNA reads TGTGCCAGTAGAAAAGGGGAACAACAGGGAGTAAATGGCTACACCTTC. The full variable domain, with the rest looked up from reference TRBV19 and TRBJ1-2, is DGGITQSPKYLFRKEGQNVTLSCEQNLNHDAMYWYRQDPGQGLRLIYYSQIVNDFQKGDIAEGYSVSREKKESFPLTVTSAQKNPTAFYLCASRKGEQQGVNGYTFGSGTRLTVV.

The V gene is TRBV6-5, the J gene TRBJ1-1; 7 bases are a match to TRBD1. J gave up 0 bases and V 8 bases, and 6 bases lay outside the gene matches. Germline V gene lookup returns CDR1 MNHEY and CDR2 SVGAGI. The CDR3 extends over 14 amino acids. CDR3 nucleotides: TGTGCCAGCTTTCGGGACAGAGTGAACACTGAAGCTTTCTTT. Translated, it gives CASFRDRVNTEAFF.

This clone has only one observation. The chain couples TRBV10-1 to TRBJ2-3; 13 nucleotides match TRBD2. Trimming cost V 8 bases and J 0 bases; bases outside gene matches: 2. The germline V gene encodes CDR1 WNHNN and CDR2 SYGVQD (reference sequence). The CDR3 spans 15 residues. The CDR3 DNA reads as TGCGCCAGCGGGGGACTAGCGGGGAGCACAGATACGCAGTATTTT. This gives the protein CASGGLAGSTDTQYF.

The rearrangement links TRBV6-5 to TRBJ2-5, with a tentative D call TRBD1 (6 bases). V was cut by 6 bases and J by 7 bases, with 15 bases left in between. This CDR3 comprises 13 residues. Per germline, CDR1 MNHEY and CDR2 SVGAGI. The chain's CDR3 is CASSRQARATQYF. The CDR3 region has the DNA TGTGCCAGCAGCCGACAGGCAAGAGCGACCCAGTACTTC.

The chain uses TRBV2 and TRBJ1-3; no firm D call. Trimming shortened V by 6 bases and J by 4 bases, and 22 bases separated the two germline ends. This CDR3 is 17 amino acids long. Per germline, CDR1 SNHLY and CDR2 FYNNEI. The CDR3 protein is CASSPNGVILVGNTIYF. The DNA for the CDR3 is TGTGCCAGCAGCCCTAACGGGGTTATCCTAGTCGGAAACACCATATATTTT.

This clone was seen only a few times. The chain recombines TRBV1 with TRBJ2-1; the tabulated D call, TRBD2, remains unverified against the DNA. TRBV1 counts as a pseudogene. This CDR3 is built from 20 residues. In DNA form, the CDR3 reads TGCACCAGCAGCCCCCTCCGAGGGACTAGCGGCCCTAAGGTCTACAATGAGCAGTTCTTC. Translated, it gives CTSSPLRGTSGPKVYNEQFF.

Turning to this clone: Other nucleotide sequences from this sample produce the same CDR3. The chain carries TRBV18 and TRBJ1-1, with TRBD1 matching 7 bases. Germline V gene lookup returns CDR1 KGHSH and CDR2 LQKENI. Trimming removed 3 bases from V and 1 base from J; junction bases left unmatched: 2. The CDR3 is 14 residues long. This CDR3 is CASSPRQGNTEAFF. In DNA form, the CDR3 reads TGTGCCAGCTCACCGAGACAGGGGAACACTGAAGCTTTCTTT.

This rearrangement joins TRBV7-8 to TRBJ1-3; D is perhaps TRBD1 (6 bases). Germline loops: CDR1 SGHVS, CDR2 FQNEAQ. The germline V and J ends were trimmed by 6 bases and 0 bases, with 24 bases remaining between them. CDR3 length: 19 amino acids. The CDR3: CASSYGLTGGQSSGNTIYF. For the CDR3, the DNA is TGTGCCAGCAGTTACGGTCTCACTGGGGGCCAGAGCTCTGGAAACACCATATATTTT.

The J gene is TRBJ1-1, the V gene TRBV18; 7 nucleotides line up with TRBD1. Germline V lookup: CDR1 KGHSH, CDR2 LQKENI. With 4 bases clipped from V and 1 base from J, the junction kept 6 bases outside the gene matches. The CDR3 has 15 residues. CDR3 region: CASSRRTGENTEAFF. In DNA form, the CDR3 reads TGTGCCAGCTCACGAAGAACAGGGGAGAACACTGAAGCTTTCTTT.

There are a few counts of this clone. The chain carries TRBV10-3 and TRBJ2-1, with D perhaps matching TRBD1 (6 bases). The CDR3 length is 15 residues. CDR1 and CDR2 from the germline V gene are ENHRY and SYGVKD. The V end lost 3 bases, the J end lost 7 bases, and 16 bases lay between the germline ends. In DNA, the CDR3 is TGTGCCATCAGTGACGGAGGCAGGGGTGCTAATGAGCAGTTCTTC. Its protein is CAISDGGRGANEQFF.

CDR3 loop: CASTKVGTALNTEAFF. The CDR3 bases are TGTGCCAGCACCAAAGTCGGGACAGCACTTAACACTGAAGCTTTCTTT. V gene TRBV5-5 combines with J gene TRBJ1-1, with 7 bases matching TRBD1. Germline loops: CDR1 SGHKS, CDR2 YYEKEE (reference sequence). The CDR3 runs to 16 residues. The J segment lost 2 bases and the V segment lost 6 bases, leaving 13 bases of the junction unmatched.

This clone was recorded a few times. V gene TRBV3-1 (or the pseudogene TRBV3-2) combines with J gene TRBJ2-2; 7 bases match TRBD2. Trimming took 0 bases from V and 1 from J; bases not matched to a gene: 5. Germline-derived CDR1 and CDR2 are LGHDT and YNNKEL (reference sequence). The CDR3 contains 17 residues. For the CDR3, the DNA is TGTGCCAGCAGCCAAGAAGAGACTAGCAGGAACACCGGGGAGCTGTTTTTT. Translated: CASSQEETSRNTGELFF.

The rearrangement links TRBV18 to TRBJ1-6, with 7 bases fitting TRBD1. The CDR3 runs to 14 residues. The germline V gene encodes CDR1 KGHSH and CDR2 LQKENI. The V segment lost 6 bases and the J segment 9 bases; nucleotides outside the gene matches: 8. The CDR3 protein is CASSPRQGSSPLHF. The CDR3 nucleotides read TGTGCCAGCTCGCCCCGACAGGGTTCTTCACCCCTCCACTTT. The complete variable domain, with remaining parts taken from reference TRBV18 and TRBJ1-6, reads NAGVMQNPRHLVRRRGQEARLRCSPMKGHSHVYWYRQLPEEGLKFMVYLQKENIIDESGMPKERFSAEFPKEGPSILRIQQVVRGDSAAYFCASSPRQGSSPLHFGNGTRLTVT.

The chain joins TRBV5-6 to TRBJ1-3; 9 nucleotides match TRBD1. V was clipped by 4 bases and J by 0 bases; unmatched bases: 11. Germline V gene lookup returns CDR1 SGHDT and CDR2 YYEEEE. The CDR3 spans 18 residues. Written as DNA, the CDR3 is TGTGCCAGCAGCCTCCGGGACAGGGCCCTTTACTCTGGAAACACCATATATTTT. Translation: CASSLRDRALYSGNTIYF.

The chain employs TRBV5-1 and TRBJ2-1; 8 nucleotides match TRBD1. CDR3 length equals 14 residues. The germline gives CDR1 SGHRS, CDR2 YFSETQ. The V gene end was trimmed by 2 bases and the J gene end by 8 bases; junction bases not matched to a gene: 6. CDR3 amino acids: CASSFTGGSDEQFF. For the CDR3, the DNA is TGCGCCAGCAGCTTCACAGGGGGGTCCGATGAGCAGTTCTTC.

This rearrangement joins TRBV5-1 to TRBJ2-1, with TRBD2 matching 8 bases. The CDR3 has 14 amino acids. Germline loops: CDR1 SGHRS, CDR2 YFSETQ. The V segment lost 2 bases and the J segment 7 bases; nucleotides outside the gene matches: 5. As DNA, the CDR3 is TGCGCCAGCAGCTTCGGGACTAGTAGTAATGAGCAGTTCTTC. This gives the protein CASSFGTSSNEQFF.

The rearrangement uses TRBV6-5 and TRBJ1-2; possibly TRBD1 for D (6 bases). The V gene's germline CDR1 is MNHEY and CDR2 SVGAGI. CDR3 length equals 15 residues. V lost 4 bases and J 0 bases, leaving 12 bases between the germline ends. DNA of the CDR3: TGTGCCAGCAGTTCCAGGGGAGAGGCTAACTATGGCTACACCTTC. It translates to CASSSRGEANYGYTF.

This chain connects TRBV18 to TRBJ1-1; a possible D gene is TRBD1 (6 bases). The CDR3 covers 15 residues. The V end was cut by 2 bases, the J end by 4 bases, with 14 bases between. CDR1 is KGHSH, CDR2 LQKENI, per germline. The CDR3 region is CASSPGLGGGTEAFF. The CDR3 DNA is TGTGCCAGCTCACCAGGGCTAGGGGGTGGCACTGAAGCTTTCTTT.

This rearrangement joins TRBV11-2 to TRBJ1-6; 10 bases align to TRBD1. The CDR3 totals 15 residues. Losses at the gene ends were 0 bases for V and 7 bases for J; bases not matched to a gene: 0. Germline V gene lookup returns CDR1 SGHAT and CDR2 FQNNGV. The CDR3 sequence: CASSLEGQGNSPLHF. The CDR3 nucleotides are TGTGCCAGCAGCTTAGAGGGACAGGGGAATTCACCCCTCCACTTT.

The rearrangement joins TRBV5-5 to TRBJ2-3, with a possible D match to TRBD2 (5 bases). From germline, CDR1 is SGHKS and CDR2 YYEKEE (reference sequence). The CDR3 contains 14 residues. Trimming shortened V by 7 bases and J by 4 bases, and 16 bases separated the two germline ends. CDR3 DNA: TGTGCCAGCGGTCCCCGGACGGACTCAGATACGCAGTATTTT. Translation: CASGPRTDSDTQYF. Variable domain in full (rest from reference TRBV5-5 and TRBJ2-3): DAGVTQSPTHLIKTRGQQVTLRCSPISGHKSVSWYQQVLGQGPQFIFQYYEKEERGRGNFPDRFSARQFPNYSSELNVNALLLGDSALYLCASGPRTDSDTQYFGPGTRLTVL.

A single count supports this clone. The chain joins TRBV11-2 to TRBJ1-2; D is uncertain. The germline gives CDR1 SGHAT, CDR2 FQNNGV. The CDR3 consists of 11 residues. V lost 5 bases to trimming and J lost 3 bases, with 4 bases between them. CDR3 in DNA: TGTGCCAGCAGCGAGTACTATGGCTACACCTTC. Its protein is CASSEYYGYTF.

This chain uses TRBV5-4 with TRBJ2-1; 7 bases are shared with TRBD2. CDR3 length equals 16 residues. Germline V gene data show CDR1 as SGHNT and CDR2 as YYREEE (reference sequence). The ends lost 3 bases at V and 8 bases at J; junction bases unmatched: 14. This chain's CDR3 is CASSSSGLGFVHEQFF. For the CDR3, the DNA is TGTGCCAGCAGCTCCTCAGGACTAGGGTTTGTCCATGAGCAGTTCTTC.

The chain is built from TRBV5-6 and TRBJ2-1, with 11 bases that match TRBD2. The CDR3 covers 15 residues. Germline assignment: CDR1 SGHDT and CDR2 YYEEEE. V lost 4 bases, J lost 6 bases, and 6 bases stayed unmatched. DNA of the CDR3: TGTGCCAGCAGCCTAGGGACTAGCGGTTTCAATGAGCAGTTCTTC. It encodes CASSLGTSGFNEQFF.